Listed here are 29 T cell receptor beta chains from one sample, sequenced in a study of blood T cell dynamics during melanoma immunotherapy. Method: immunoSEQ multiplex PCR; TCRdb's copy keeps in-frame clones and lacks some. The sample shows about 14,000 clones, 86% of them seen only once. Time point noted: week 3, after first cycle of checkpoint inhibitor. The input for sequencing was blood, taken from a patient treated with checkpoint blockade. The receptors here all came from a human donor with melanoma.

The V gene is TRBV6-6, the J gene TRBJ2-1; D may be TRBD2 (6 bases). The CDR3 has 11 amino acids. Germline-derived CDR1 and CDR2 are MNHNY and SVGAGI (reference sequence). The ends were cut back, 5 bases at V and 9 bases at J, with 8 bases in the middle. The CDR3 loop reads CASSDSGEQFF. The CDR3 DNA follows: TGTGCCAGCAGTGATAGCGGTGAGCAGTTCTTC.

The chain couples TRBV5-6 to TRBJ1-5; the D gene is possibly TRBD1 (6 bases). Germline V gene sequence: CDR1 SGHDT, CDR2 YYEEEE. V was trimmed by 1 base and J by 1 base, leaving 6 bases between them. This CDR3 spans 14 amino acids. As DNA, the CDR3 is TGTGCCAGCAGCTTGCAGGGGAGCAATCAGCCCCAGCATTTT. Translation: CASSLQGSNQPQHF.

V and J are TRBV11-3 and TRBJ1-1, with unresolved D. The CDR3 loop spans 14 amino acids. Germline loops: CDR1 SGHNT, CDR2 YENEEA. Trimming stripped 1 base from V and 1 base from J, with 7 bases between. The CDR3: CASSLGRQNTEAFF. CDR3 DNA: TGTGCCAGCAGCTTAGGGCGGCAGAACACTGAAGCTTTCTTT.

V usage is TRBV18 and J usage is TRBJ2-2, with D uncertain. The CDR3 length is 15 residues. Trimming took off 2 bases at V and 2 bases at J, with 9 bases between the two ends. In germline, CDR1 is KGHSH, CDR2 LQKENI. CDR3 loop: CASSPNADNTGELFF. The CDR3 DNA reads as TGTGCCAGCTCACCAAATGCAGACAACACCGGGGAGCTGTTTTTT.

This CDR3 is CASRQGANYGYTF. The CDR3 DNA reads TGTGCCAGCAGGCAGGGGGCTAACTATGGCTACACCTTC. This chain joins TRBV2 and TRBJ1-2; TRBD1 agrees at 7 bases. J gave up 0 bases and V 6 bases, and 1 base lay outside the gene matches. The length of the CDR3 is 13 residues. Looked up from germline, CDR1 is SNHLY and CDR2 is FYNNEI.

The CDR3 coding sequence is TGTGCCAGCAGCCAAGGGAAAAATTCACCCCTCCACTTT. It translates to CASSQGKNSPLHF. V usage is TRBV11-3 and J usage is TRBJ1-6; D ambiguous. CDR1 and CDR2 from the germline V gene are SGHNT and YENEEA. The germline V and J ends were trimmed by 5 bases and 7 bases, with 9 bases remaining between them. The CDR3 is made up of 13 amino acids. The full variable domain, completed using reference TRBV11-3 and TRBJ1-6, is EAGVVQSPRYKIIEKKQPVAFWCNPISGHNTLYWYLQNLGQGPELLIRYENEEAVDDSQLPKDRFSAERLKGVDSTLKIQPAELGDSAVYLCASSQGKNSPLHFGNGTRLTVT.

The rearrangement joins TRBV28 to TRBJ2-5; D remains ambiguous. Germline V gives CDR1 MDHEN, CDR2 SYDVKM. Trimming removed 8 bases from V and 5 bases from J, with 9 bases in between. The CDR3 loop spans 11 amino acids. CDR3 nucleotide sequence: TGTGCCAGCGGCACCGGGGAGACCCAGTACTTC. It codes for CASGTGETQYF.

This chain connects TRBV10-3 to TRBJ2-1; 7 nucleotides align to TRBD2. The V segment lost 2 bases and the J segment 0 bases; nucleotides outside the gene matches: 7. Germline V CDR1 and CDR2: ENHRY, SYGVKD. The CDR3 sequence is 17 residues long. CDR3 protein: CAISESPAGSSYNEQFF. CDR3 DNA: TGTGCCATCAGTGAGAGTCCAGCGGGGAGCTCCTACAATGAGCAGTTCTTC.

The chain is built from TRBV7-9 and TRBJ1-6; 11 positions match TRBD1. The CDR3 totals 16 residues. From germline, CDR1 is SEHNR and CDR2 FQNEAQ (reference sequence). V trimming: 6 bases; J trimming: 10 bases; junction bases outside the gene matches: 11. CDR3 sequence: CASRSVGQGAGSPLHF. CDR3 coding DNA: TGTGCCAGCAGATCTGTAGGACAGGGGGCTGGATCACCCCTCCACTTT. The full variable domain, with the rest looked up from reference TRBV7-9 and TRBJ1-6, is DTGVSQNPRHKITKRGQNVTFRCDPISEHNRLYWYRQTLGQGPEFLTYFQNEAQLEKSRLLSDRFSAERPKGSFSTLEIQRTEQGDSAMYLCASRSVGQGAGSPLHFGNGTRLTVT.

Relative to its sample, this clone is medium-sized. J is TRBJ2-1 and V is TRBV27; 7 bases fit TRBD2. J lost 1 base, V lost 0 bases, and 0 bases had no gene match. CDR3 length: 15 residues. Germline CDR1 is MNHEY and CDR2 is SMNVEV (reference sequence). The CDR3 reads CASSLSSGSYNEQFF. The DNA of the CDR3 is TGTGCCAGCAGTTTATCTAGCGGGTCCTACAATGAGCAGTTCTTC.

This clone was recorded only once. The genes are TRBV7-8 and TRBJ1-2, with D maybe TRBD1 (5 bases). V was shortened by 5 bases and J by 0 bases, with 13 bases between the two germline ends. The CDR3 spans 15 residues. The germline V gene has CDR1 SGHVS and CDR2 FQNEAQ. DNA of the CDR3: TGTGCCAGCAGCCCAAGGGACCGAGCTAACTATGGCTACACCTTC. It is translated as CASSPRDRANYGYTF. Filled out from reference TRBV7-8 and TRBJ1-2, the complete variable domain reads GAGVSQSPRYKVAKRGQDVALRCDPISGHVSLFWYQQALGQGPEFLTYFQNEAQLDKSGLPSDRFFAERPEGSVSTLKIQRTQQEDSAVYLCASSPRDRANYGYTFGSGTRLTVV.

This clone appeared a single time. The chain couples TRBV7-9 to TRBJ2-3; perhaps TRBD2 as D (5 bases). Germline V gene data show CDR1 as SEHNR and CDR2 as FQNEAQ (reference sequence). This CDR3 has 15 amino acids. V shed 4 bases and J shed 6 bases, with 17 bases lying between them. Written as DNA, the CDR3 is TGTGCCAGCAGCTCCGGACTTCTTGTGGGGGATACGCAGTATTTT. Residues: CASSSGLLVGDTQYF.

The chain couples TRBV10-1 to TRBJ2-2, with no clear D. The length of the CDR3 is 12 residues. CDR1 and CDR2 from the germline V gene are WNHNN and SYGVQD (reference sequence). V lost 10 bases and J lost 6, with 12 bases in between. In DNA, the CDR3 is TGCGCCATCCCCCCAAGCGCCGGGGAGCTGTTTTTT. This translates into CAIPPSAGELFF.

J is TRBJ2-7 and V is TRBV27; 8 bases map to TRBD2. The CDR3 has 16 amino acids. CDR1 and CDR2 from the germline V gene are MNHEY and SMNVEV (reference sequence). The junction had 11 bases not matched to a gene; V was cut back by 5 bases and J by 2 bases. CDR3 sequence: CASSPLDSGTPYEQYF. In nucleotides, the CDR3 is TGTGCCAGCAGTCCGTTAGATAGCGGGACTCCCTACGAGCAGTACTTC.

The chain has TRBV5-5 and TRBJ1-1; unclear D gene. The CDR3 has 14 residues. V lost 0 bases to trimming and J lost 1 base, with 7 bases between them. Germline V gives CDR1 SGHKS, CDR2 YYEKEE (reference sequence). The CDR3 DNA reads as TGTGCCAGCAGCTTGGTTCTGGGGAACACTGAAGCTTTCTTT. Translating it yields CASSLVLGNTEAFF.

This chain links TRBV4-3 with TRBJ2-7; possibly TRBD2 for D (6 bases). This CDR3 comprises 14 residues. CDR1 LGHNA and CDR2 YSLEER come from the germline V gene. V was trimmed by 0 bases and J by 3 bases, leaving 9 bases between them. In DNA form, the CDR3 reads TGCGCCAGCAGCCAAGAAAAGGGACTCTACGAGCAGTACTTC. Its protein product is CASSQEKGLYEQYF.

The rearrangement uses TRBV19 and TRBJ2-2; D is unresolved. CDR1 is LNHDA, CDR2 SQIVND, per germline (reference sequence). V gave up 3 bases and J gave up 7 bases, with 9 bases separating them. The CDR3 consists of 13 residues. CDR3 in DNA: TGTGCCAGTAGTATCTCTTCCGGCGGGGAGCTGTTTTTT. Amino acids: CASSISSGGELFF.

The chain carries TRBV9 and TRBJ2-3; TRBD2 agrees at 8 bases. Trimming removed 5 bases from V and 4 bases from J; junction bases left unmatched: 9. CDR3 size: 15 residues. CDR1 is SGDLS and CDR2 is YYNGEE in the germline V gene. As DNA, the CDR3 is TGTGCCAGCAGTGAAAGCGGGAGAGGGGCAGATACGCAGTATTTT. This translates into CASSESGRGADTQYF.

The rearrangement links TRBV30 to TRBJ1-1, with D unclear. There are 12 residues in the CDR3. Trimming cost V 4 bases and J 4 bases, with 10 bases left between them. Germline values: CDR1 GTSNPN, CDR2 SVGIG (reference sequence). The chain's CDR3 is CAWNLGITEAFF. CDR3 nucleotide sequence: TGTGCCTGGAACCTGGGAATCACTGAAGCTTTCTTT.

V is TRBV6-4 and J is TRBJ2-6; D is possibly TRBD1 or TRBD2 (5 bases each). The CDR3 has 15 residues. Trimming cost V 3 bases and J 0 bases, with 6 bases left between them. Germline V gives CDR1 MRHNA, CDR2 SNTAGT. Here the CDR3 reads CASSEGTSGANVLTF. CDR3 nucleotide sequence: TGTGCCAGCAGTGAGGGGACCTCTGGGGCCAACGTCCTGACTTTC.

CDR3 sequence (DNA): TGTGCCAGCAGTGAAGGGTCCACGCAGTATTTT. Translating gives CASSEGSTQYF. This chain connects TRBV2 to TRBJ2-3; D call uncertain. The length of the CDR3 is 11 residues. Germline V lookup: CDR1 SNHLY, CDR2 FYNNEI. The germline V and J ends were trimmed by 1 base and 9 bases, with 5 bases remaining between them.

The rearrangement uses TRBV28 and TRBJ2-3; 15 bases align to TRBD2. Germline-derived CDR1 and CDR2 are MDHEN and SYDVKM. CDR3 length equals 14 residues. After removal of 3 bases from V and 10 bases from J, the junction contained 2 bases not matched to a gene. CDR3 nucleotides: TGTGCCAGCAGTTTGTGGACTAGCGGGAGGGCGCAGTATTTT. This sequence encodes CASSLWTSGRAQYF.

The V call is TRBV18, the J call TRBJ1-1; 8 bases map to TRBD1. The V and J ends lost 6 bases and 5 bases, in that order; junction bases with no gene match: 5. This CDR3 region has 13 residues. Germline V gives CDR1 KGHSH, CDR2 LQKENI. The DNA for the CDR3 is TGTGCCAGCTCCCGTGGACAGGGAACTGAAGCTTTCTTT. Translated: CASSRGQGTEAFF.

The chain is built from TRBV29-1 and TRBJ2-1, with 10 bases that match TRBD2. Germline values: CDR1 SQVTM, CDR2 ANQGSEA. This CDR3 has 13 residues. Unmatched junction bases numbered 1, after V lost 3 bases and J lost 5 bases. CDR3 protein: CSVEGTSDNEQFF. The CDR3, as DNA: TGCAGCGTTGAGGGGACTAGCGACAATGAGCAGTTCTTC.

The table lists this clone with a count of one. This sequence joins TRBV19 and TRBJ2-3; unclear D gene. From germline, CDR1 is LNHDA and CDR2 SQIVND (reference sequence). This CDR3 is 15 amino acids long. V was shortened by 0 bases and J by 0 bases, with 7 bases between the two germline ends. In DNA, the CDR3 is TGTGCCAGTAGTATAGATCAGGTTAGCACAGATACGCAGTATTTT. Protein: CASSIDQVSTDTQYF.

The J gene is TRBJ1-5, the V gene TRBV29-1; 9 nucleotides align to TRBD1. Germline V CDR1 and CDR2: SQVTM, ANQGSEA. Trimming at V came to 6 bases and at J to 9 bases, leaving 6 bases not matched to a gene. The CDR3 length is 12 residues. This CDR3 reads CSVGQGPGPQHF. The CDR3 nucleotides read TGCAGCGTAGGACAGGGGCCGGGGCCCCAGCATTTT.

CDR3 DNA sequence: TGTGCCAGCAGCTTAAGCTACGGTCAGCCCCAGCATTTT. This translates into CASSLSYGQPQHF. The chain links TRBV11-3 to TRBJ1-5; D remains ambiguous. The V gene lost 2 bases and the J gene lost 6 bases, with 8 bases spanning the gap. Per germline, CDR1 SGHNT and CDR2 YENEEA. This CDR3 spans 13 amino acids.

The chain recombines TRBV28 with TRBJ1-2; D unresolved. The CDR3 has 14 residues. Germline values: CDR1 MDHEN, CDR2 SYDVKM. V lost 4 bases to trimming and J lost 3 bases, with 12 bases between them. The CDR3 coding sequence is TGTGCCAGCAGTTCTTCAAAGGGTCACTATGGCTACACCTTC. Its translation: CASSSSKGHYGYTF.

The chain employs TRBV28 and TRBJ2-3, with 9 bases that match TRBD2. Germline trimming cut 6 bases from V and 2 bases from J; bases unmatched to any gene: 6. CDR3 length: 15 amino acids. The germline V gene encodes CDR1 MDHEN and CDR2 SYDVKM. CDR3 sequence (DNA): TGTGCCAGCAGCCTAGGGACTAGCCACACAGATACGCAGTATTTT. As protein: CASSLGTSHTDTQYF.